This T cell receptor beta chain was recovered during a study of chemoradiotherapy in HPV16-positive cancers. Study at large: A couple of HPV16-positive patients' cells yielded candidate HPV-specific clones and common motifs.

Samples were taken several times over chemoradiotherapy. Trimming shortened V by 6 bases and J by 5 bases, and 16 bases separated the two germline ends. Germline V gene data show CDR1 as MDHEN and CDR2 as SYDVKM. The CDR3 has 14 residues. TCRdb keeps only in-frame clones here, not all; method: immunoSEQ multiplex PCR. The repertoire consists of some 11,000 clones, with roughly 80% occurring once and the leading ten covering more than 0.9%. The clonotype originates from a human donor with HPV-associated anogenital cancer. The rearrangement joins TRBV28 to TRBJ1-1; possibly TRBD1 for D (5 bases). Sampling was done from a patient who underwent chemoradiotherapy. CDR3 nucleotide sequence: TGTGCCAGCAGACCCGGGGGGGTGGGAACTGAAGCTTTCTTT. The encoded protein is CASRPGGVGTEAFF.